Following are 26 T cell receptor beta chains from one sample sequenced in a study of T-cell memory formation after mild COVID-19. TCRdb redid the calling of the 5' RACE reads with MiXCR, one entry per CDR3 protein. This sample has roughly 600,000 distinct CDR3 sequences, with approximately 19% found just once. The sequencing input was PBMCs or a T cell subset sorted from them (not recorded which). These receptors came from an adult woman who had mild COVID-19 (a few samples of this study predate the infection). Cell type and time point are not known.

This clonotype was seen only a few times. For the CDR3, the DNA is TGCGCCAGCAGCCTCGGTGATGGGGTTAACTATGGCTACACCTTC. This gives the protein CASSLGDGVNYGYTF. The V call is TRBV5-1, the J call TRBJ1-2; no reliable D call. CDR3 length: 15 residues. The ends were cut back, 4 bases at V and 1 base at J, with 14 bases in the middle. Germline CDR1 reads SGHRS; CDR2 reads YFSETQ.

The chain is built from TRBV4-2 and TRBJ2-7; 7 positions match TRBD1. The CDR3 length is 15 residues. The germline gives CDR1 LGHNA, CDR2 YNFKEQ. Unmatched junction bases numbered 6, after V lost 0 bases and J lost 4 bases. The CDR3 region is CASSQEHRGWYEQYF. The CDR3 DNA follows: TGTGCCAGCAGCCAAGAGCACAGGGGTTGGTACGAGCAGTACTTC.

This clonotype was seen a handful of times. This rearrangement joins TRBV5-5 to TRBJ2-1, with 10 bases that match TRBD1. The V segment lost 4 bases and the J segment 7 bases; nucleotides outside the gene matches: 11. CDR1 is SGHKS, CDR2 YYEKEE, per germline (reference sequence). This CDR3 comprises 16 residues. In DNA form, the CDR3 reads TGTGCCAGCAGCCGTTCGGGACAGGGGTTCGGGAATGAGCAGTTCTTC. Encoded protein: CASSRSGQGFGNEQFF. Together with reference TRBV5-5 and TRBJ2-1, the CDR3 gives the full variable domain: DAGVTQSPTHLIKTRGQQVTLRCSPISGHKSVSWYQQVLGQGPQFIFQYYEKEERGRGNFPDRFSARQFPNYSSELNVNALLLGDSALYLCASSRSGQGFGNEQFFGPGTRLTVL.

This clonotype was observed many times. J is TRBJ2-1 and V is TRBV20-1; the D gene could be TRBD1 or TRBD2 (5 bases each). The CDR3 is 13 amino acids. V lost 1 base to trimming and J lost 9 bases, with 13 bases between them. CDR1 and CDR2 (germline): DFQATT, SNEGSKA (reference sequence). CDR3 sequence reads: CSARATEGPEQFF. CDR3 bases: TGCAGTGCTAGAGCTACCGAGGGGCCTGAGCAGTTCTTC.

J is TRBJ1-4 and V is TRBV7-6; D remains unclear. The germline V and J ends were trimmed by 5 bases and 0 bases, with 7 bases remaining between them. The CDR3 extends over 14 amino acids. Germline V gene sequence: CDR1 SGHVS, CDR2 FNYEAQ. The CDR3 DNA follows: TGTGCCAGCAGCCCGCTCGCAACTAATGAAAAACTGTTTTTT. Translated: CASSPLATNEKLFF. The full variable domain, in which reference TRBV7-6 and TRBJ1-4 provide the parts outside the CDR3, is GAGVSQSPRYKVTKRGQDVALRCDPISGHVSLYWYRQALGQGPEFLTYFNYEAQQDKSGLPNDRFSAERPEGSISTLTIQRTEQRDSAMYRCASSPLATNEKLFFGSGTQLSVL.

In its sample, this clonotype was seen a few times. In DNA form, the CDR3 reads TGTGCCAGCAGCTTCCCAATAGCGGTGGGCACAGATACGCAGTATTTT. Translating gives CASSFPIAVGTDTQYF. The rearrangement links TRBV7-9 to TRBJ2-3, with D maybe TRBD2 (6 bases). Germline assignment: CDR1 SEHNR and CDR2 FQNEAQ (reference sequence). The CDR3 has 16 residues. V lost 3 bases and J 1 base, leaving 14 bases between the germline ends.

The rearrangement links TRBV7-9 to TRBJ2-1, with 13 bases matching TRBD2. The germline gives CDR1 SEHNR, CDR2 FQNEAQ (reference sequence). CDR3 length: 14 amino acids. Losses at the gene ends were 5 bases for V and 9 bases for J; bases not matched to a gene: 4. The CDR3 sequence is CASSLLAGGGEQFF. The CDR3 coding sequence is TGTGCCAGCAGCCTACTAGCGGGAGGGGGTGAGCAGTTCTTC. Drawing the rest from reference TRBV7-9 and TRBJ2-1, the complete variable domain is DTGVSQNPRHKITKRGQNVTFRCDPISEHNRLYWYRQTLGQGPEFLTYFQNEAQLEKSRLLSDRFSAERPKGSFSTLEIQRTEQGDSAMYLCASSLLAGGGEQFFGPGTRLTVL.

V and J are TRBV7-9 and TRBJ2-3, with 7 bases that match TRBD1. Germline V gene lookup returns CDR1 SEHNR and CDR2 FQNEAQ (reference sequence). V lost 7 bases, J lost 3 bases, and 10 bases stayed unmatched. The CDR3 is made up of 15 amino acids. CDR3 sequence: CASTPGTVRTDTQYF. CDR3 DNA sequence: TGTGCCAGCACCCCCGGGACAGTAAGAACAGATACGCAGTATTTT.

This clonotype was seen repeatedly, ten times or more. This sequence joins TRBV15 and TRBJ2-3; D is unclear. The CDR3 spans 16 residues. From germline, CDR1 is LNHNV and CDR2 YYDKDF (reference sequence). Trimming took off 3 bases at V and 1 base at J, with 14 bases between the two ends. CDR3 region: CATSSGTILRTDTQYF. In nucleotides, the CDR3 is TGTGCCACCAGCAGTGGCACGATTCTCCGCACAGATACGCAGTATTTT.

The chain combines TRBV6-5 with TRBJ1-2; 9 bases map to TRBD1. This CDR3 has 15 residues. Germline V lookup: CDR1 MNHEY, CDR2 SVGAGI. With 1 base clipped from V and 5 bases from J, the junction kept 5 bases outside the gene matches. CDR3 bases: TGTGCCAGCAGTTACTTATTCGACAGGGGGTATGGCTACACCTTC. Amino acids: CASSYLFDRGYGYTF.

This clonotype was counted many times. The chain carries TRBV7-2 and TRBJ2-5; D gene uncertain. V lost 7 bases and J lost 2, with 11 bases in between. There are 13 residues in the CDR3. Germline-derived CDR1 and CDR2 are SGHTA and FQGNSA. The CDR3 nucleotides are TGTGCCAGCACCGCCGGTCAGCAAGAGACCCAGTACTTC. The encoded protein is CASTAGQQETQYF.

The table lists this clonotype with many counts. The chain recombines TRBV7-2 with TRBJ2-7, with a weak D call TRBD2 (5 bases). Trimming shortened V by 7 bases and J by 4 bases, and 17 bases separated the two germline ends. The germline V gene has CDR1 SGHTA and CDR2 FQGNSA. The CDR3 has 14 residues. CDR3 sequence (DNA): TGTGCCAGCAAACCTAGCAGCGGTGGGTACGAGCAGTACTTC. Protein sequence: CASKPSSGGYEQYF.

This clonotype was detected only a few times. The chain joins TRBV5-1 to TRBJ2-7, with D possibly matching TRBD1 (6 bases). CDR1 SGHRS and CDR2 YFSETQ come from the germline V gene. This CDR3 comprises 13 residues. The V and J ends lost 3 bases and 6 bases respectively, with 13 bases between them. The CDR3 nucleotides are TGCGCCAGCAGCTGGGACACCTCCGGCGAGCAGTACTTC. Its translation is CASSWDTSGEQYF.

Ten or more counts support this clonotype. The chain links TRBV7-2 to TRBJ2-4; no clear D gene. Per germline, CDR1 SGHTA and CDR2 FQGNSA. The V end was cut by 4 bases, the J end by 1 base, with 8 bases between. CDR3 length: 14 amino acids. The CDR3 DNA reads as TGTGCCAGCAGCTCTTCACTTGCCAAAAACATTCAGTACTTC. Its protein product is CASSSSLAKNIQYF.

The CDR3 region is CASSIGQGAIDEQYF. CDR3 nucleotide sequence: TGTGCCAGCAGCATCGGACAGGGGGCTATCGACGAGCAGTACTTC. The gene calls are TRBV9 and TRBJ2-7; TRBD1 aligns across 11 bases. Trimming took 4 bases from V and 5 from J; bases not matched to a gene: 8. This CDR3 region has 15 residues. Per germline, CDR1 SGDLS and CDR2 YYNGEE.

The chain recombines TRBV24-1 with TRBJ2-2, with D possibly being TRBD1 (5 bases). Deletions cut 3 bases from V and 0 bases from J, with 19 bases between. Germline V gives CDR1 KGHDR, CDR2 SFDVKD. The CDR3 sequence is 19 residues long. CDR3 sequence reads: CATSDQPGHPQSNTGELFF. CDR3 coding DNA: TGTGCCACCAGTGATCAACCTGGACATCCACAATCGAACACCGGGGAGCTGTTTTTT.

The CDR3 is CSAIATGTDTQYF. Here the CDR3 DNA reads TGCAGTGCGATAGCGACGGGCACAGATACGCAGTATTTT. The V gene is TRBV20-1, the J gene TRBJ2-3; possibly TRBD2 for D (5 bases). The CDR3 consists of 13 residues. V lost 6 bases, J lost 1 base, and 11 bases lay in between. The germline V gene has CDR1 DFQATT and CDR2 SNEGSKA (reference sequence).

The V gene is TRBV15, the J gene TRBJ1-1; D gene unclear. Looked up from germline, CDR1 is LNHNV and CDR2 is YYDKDF (reference sequence). The CDR3 contains 13 residues. Trimming pared 3 bases from V and 6 bases from J, leaving 11 bases between. CDR3 sequence reads: CATSRAQAAEAFF. As DNA, the CDR3 is TGTGCCACCAGCAGGGCCCAGGCGGCTGAAGCTTTCTTT. Looking up the rest from reference TRBV15 and TRBJ1-1 gives the full variable domain: DAMVIQNPRYQVTQFGKPVTLSCSQTLNHNVMYWYQQKSSQAPKLLFHYYDKDFNNEADTPDNFQSRRPNTSFCFLDIRSPGLGDTAMYLCATSRAQAAEAFFGQGTRLTVV.

A few counts support this clonotype. The chain uses TRBV5-1 and TRBJ1-1, with D uncertain. The CDR3 length is 14 residues. From germline, CDR1 is SGHRS and CDR2 YFSETQ. Trimming took 0 bases from V and 4 from J, leaving 10 bases between them. This chain's CDR3 is CASSLDNLGTEAFF. Here the CDR3 DNA reads TGCGCCAGCAGCTTGGACAACCTGGGCACTGAAGCTTTCTTT.

V is TRBV11-2 and J is TRBJ2-3; D is undetermined. Germline assignment: CDR1 SGHAT and CDR2 FQNNGV. The length of the CDR3 is 14 residues. With 1 base removed from V and 6 bases from J, the gap between germline ends came to 11 bases. CDR3: CASSLGLEVDTQYF. The CDR3 nucleotides read TGTGCCAGCAGCTTAGGGCTAGAGGTGGATACGCAGTATTTT.

This clonotype has just a few counts. The V call is TRBV21-1, the J call TRBJ2-1; the D call in the table, TRBD2, was not verified against the DNA. TRBV21-1 is shown as a pseudogene. The CDR3 has 17 residues. CDR3 DNA: TGTGCCAGCAGTTGGTGGGGCCCGGGACTAGCCGGGTCCGAGCAGTTCTTC. Amino acid sequence: CASSWWGPGLAGSEQFF.

The CDR3 here is CASSLNRKGEQYF. In DNA, the CDR3 is TGTGCCAGCAGCTTGAACAGGAAGGGCGAGCAGTACTTC. The chain combines TRBV7-7 with TRBJ2-7, with D tentatively TRBD1 (5 bases). Trimming shortened V by 3 bases and J by 6 bases, and 12 bases separated the two germline ends. Per germline, CDR1 SSHAT and CDR2 FNYEAQ (reference sequence). This CDR3 region has 13 residues.

V usage is TRBV20-1 and J usage is TRBJ1-1; perhaps TRBD1 as D (5 bases). Trimming removed 5 bases at V and 1 base at J, with 11 bases between. The length of the CDR3 is 13 residues. Germline V CDR1 and CDR2: DFQATT, SNEGSKA (reference sequence). In DNA, the CDR3 is TGCAGTGCTGACCCGGGACCGAACACTGAAGCTTTCTTT. Protein: CSADPGPNTEAFF.

The V gene is TRBV7-9, the J gene TRBJ2-7; 8 bases are shared with TRBD1. CDR3 length: 16 amino acids. V was clipped by 1 base and J by 4 bases; unmatched bases: 9. The V gene's germline CDR1 is SEHNR and CDR2 FQNEAQ (reference sequence). The CDR3: CASSLEQGQASYEQYF. CDR3 coding DNA: TGTGCCAGCAGCTTAGAGCAGGGACAGGCTTCGTACGAGCAGTACTTC.

The chain has TRBV7-9 and TRBJ2-7, with TRBD2 matching over 12 bases. Germline values: CDR1 SEHNR, CDR2 FQNEAQ (reference sequence). This CDR3 comprises 14 residues. V shed 4 bases, J shed 6 bases, and the junction held 4 bases outside the gene matches. The CDR3 nucleotides are TGTGCCAGCAGCTCTAGCGGGAGGGCCCTCGAGCAGTACTTC. Encoded protein: CASSSSGRALEQYF. The full variable domain, its missing parts supplied by reference TRBV7-9 and TRBJ2-7, is DTGVSQNPRHKITKRGQNVTFRCDPISEHNRLYWYRQTLGQGPEFLTYFQNEAQLEKSRLLSDRFSAERPKGSFSTLEIQRTEQGDSAMYLCASSSSGRALEQYFGPGTRLTVT.

This clonotype was seen many times. The rearrangement joins TRBV7-9 to TRBJ2-1; TRBD2 matches at 9 bases. V shed 2 bases and J 4 bases; nucleotides not matched to a gene: 12. CDR1 is SEHNR, CDR2 FQNEAQ, per germline (reference sequence). The CDR3 totals 18 residues. The CDR3 spells CASSLLRSETSGYNEQFF. DNA for the CDR3: TGTGCCAGCAGCTTACTCAGGAGTGAGACTAGCGGTTACAATGAGCAGTTCTTC.